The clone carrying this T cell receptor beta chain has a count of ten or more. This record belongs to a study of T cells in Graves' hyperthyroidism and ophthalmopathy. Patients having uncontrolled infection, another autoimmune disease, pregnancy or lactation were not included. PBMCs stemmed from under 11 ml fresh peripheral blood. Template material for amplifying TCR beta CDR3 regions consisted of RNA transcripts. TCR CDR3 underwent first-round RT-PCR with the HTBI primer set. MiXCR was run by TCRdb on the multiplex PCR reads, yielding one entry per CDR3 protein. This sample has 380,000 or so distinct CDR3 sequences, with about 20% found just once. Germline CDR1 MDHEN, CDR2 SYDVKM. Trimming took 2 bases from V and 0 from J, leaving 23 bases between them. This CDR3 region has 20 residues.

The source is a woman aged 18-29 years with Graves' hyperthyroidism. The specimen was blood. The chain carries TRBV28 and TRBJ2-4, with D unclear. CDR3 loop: CASSLDRLGPMNVAKNIQYF. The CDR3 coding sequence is TGTGCCAGCAGTTTAGACCGGCTAGGACCGATGAATGTAGCCAAAAACATTCAGTACTTC. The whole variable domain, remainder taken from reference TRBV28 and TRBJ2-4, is DVKVTQSSRYLVKRTGEKVFLECVQDMDHENMFWYRQDPGLGLRLIYFSYDVKMKEKGDIPEGYSVSREKKERFSLILESASTNQTSMYLCASSLDRLGPMNVAKNIQYFGAGTRLSVL.